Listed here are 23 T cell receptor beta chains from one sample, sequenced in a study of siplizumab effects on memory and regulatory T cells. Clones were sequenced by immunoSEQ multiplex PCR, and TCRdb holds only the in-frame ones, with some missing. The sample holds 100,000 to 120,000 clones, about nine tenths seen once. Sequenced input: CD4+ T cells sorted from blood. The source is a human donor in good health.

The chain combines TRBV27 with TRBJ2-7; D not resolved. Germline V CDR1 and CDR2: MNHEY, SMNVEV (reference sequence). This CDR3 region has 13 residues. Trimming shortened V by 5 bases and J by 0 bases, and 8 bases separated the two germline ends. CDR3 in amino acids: CASSTRSSYEQYF. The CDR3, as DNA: TGTGCCAGCAGTACCCGGTCCTCCTACGAGCAGTACTTC.

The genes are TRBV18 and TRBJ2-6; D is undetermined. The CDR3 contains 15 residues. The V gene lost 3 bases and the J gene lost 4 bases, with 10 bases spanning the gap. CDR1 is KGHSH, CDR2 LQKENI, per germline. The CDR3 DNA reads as TGTGCCAGCTCACCCCCTCAGACAGGGGCCAACGTCCTGACTTTC. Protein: CASSPPQTGANVLTF.

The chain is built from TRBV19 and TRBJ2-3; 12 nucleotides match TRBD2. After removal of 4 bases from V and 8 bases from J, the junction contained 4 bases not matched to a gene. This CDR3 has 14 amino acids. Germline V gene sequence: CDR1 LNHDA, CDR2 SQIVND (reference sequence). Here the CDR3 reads CASSTSGGAVTQYF. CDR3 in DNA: TGTGCCAGTAGTACTAGCGGGGGGGCTGTTACGCAGTATTTT.

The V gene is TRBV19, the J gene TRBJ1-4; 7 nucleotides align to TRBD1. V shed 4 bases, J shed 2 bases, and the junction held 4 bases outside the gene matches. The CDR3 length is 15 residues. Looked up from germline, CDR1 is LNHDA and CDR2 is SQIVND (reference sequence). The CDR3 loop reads CASSRDSLTNEKLFF. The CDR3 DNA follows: TGTGCCAGTAGTAGGGACAGTTTGACTAATGAAAAACTGTTTTTT.

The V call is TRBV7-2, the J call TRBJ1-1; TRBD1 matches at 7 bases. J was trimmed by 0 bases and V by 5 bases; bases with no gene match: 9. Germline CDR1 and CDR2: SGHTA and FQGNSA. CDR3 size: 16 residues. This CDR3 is CASSQLAGQLNTEAFF. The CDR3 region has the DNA TGTGCCAGCAGCCAACTAGCGGGACAGCTGAACACTGAAGCTTTCTTT.

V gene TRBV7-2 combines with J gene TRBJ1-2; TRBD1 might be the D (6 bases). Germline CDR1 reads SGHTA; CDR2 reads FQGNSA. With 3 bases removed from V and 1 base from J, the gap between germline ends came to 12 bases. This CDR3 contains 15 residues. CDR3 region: CASSFSTGLNYGYTF. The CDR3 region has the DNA TGTGCCAGCAGCTTTTCCACAGGGCTTAACTATGGCTACACCTTC. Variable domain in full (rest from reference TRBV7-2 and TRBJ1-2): GAGVSQSPSNKVTEKGKDVELRCDPISGHTALYWYRQSLGQGLEFLIYFQGNSAPDKSGLPSDRFSAERTGGSVSTLTIQRTQQEDSAVYLCASSFSTGLNYGYTFGSGTRLTVV.

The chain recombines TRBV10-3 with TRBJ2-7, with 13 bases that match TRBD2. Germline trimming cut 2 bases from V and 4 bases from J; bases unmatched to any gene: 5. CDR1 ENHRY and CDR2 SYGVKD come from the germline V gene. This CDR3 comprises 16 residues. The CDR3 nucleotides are TGTGCCATCAGTGAGAATCGACTAGCGGGAGGATACGAGCAGTACTTC. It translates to CAISENRLAGGYEQYF.

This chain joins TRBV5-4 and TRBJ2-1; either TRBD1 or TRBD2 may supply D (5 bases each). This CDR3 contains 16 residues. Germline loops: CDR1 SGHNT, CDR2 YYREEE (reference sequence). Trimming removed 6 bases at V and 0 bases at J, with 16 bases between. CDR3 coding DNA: TGTGCCAGCACCTCCTTTCCAGGGAGCTCCTACAATGAGCAGTTCTTC. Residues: CASTSFPGSSYNEQFF.

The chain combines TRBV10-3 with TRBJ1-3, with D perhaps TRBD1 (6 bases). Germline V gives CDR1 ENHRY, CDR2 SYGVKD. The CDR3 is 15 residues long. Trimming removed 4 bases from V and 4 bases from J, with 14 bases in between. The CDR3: CAISAEGDRGNTIYF. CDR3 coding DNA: TGTGCCATCAGTGCTGAGGGGGACCGGGGAAACACCATATATTTT.

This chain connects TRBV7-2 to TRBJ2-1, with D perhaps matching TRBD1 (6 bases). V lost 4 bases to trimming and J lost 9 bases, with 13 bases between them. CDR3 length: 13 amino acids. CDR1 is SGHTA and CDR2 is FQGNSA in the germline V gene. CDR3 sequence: CASSSVRGGEQFF. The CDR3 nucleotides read TGTGCCAGCAGCTCAGTCAGGGGTGGTGAGCAGTTCTTC.

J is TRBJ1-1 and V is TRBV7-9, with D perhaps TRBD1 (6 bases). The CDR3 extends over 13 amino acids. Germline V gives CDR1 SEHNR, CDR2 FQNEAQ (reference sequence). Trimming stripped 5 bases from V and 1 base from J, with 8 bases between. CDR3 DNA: TGTGCCAGCAGCCCCAGGGGGAACACTGAAGCTTTCTTT. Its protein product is CASSPRGNTEAFF.

DNA for the CDR3: TGTGCCAGCAGTTACTCCGCTTGGTATGAGCAGTTCTTC. This translates into CASSYSAWYEQFF. The V call is TRBV6-5, the J call TRBJ2-1; D unresolved. Per germline, CDR1 MNHEY and CDR2 SVGAGI. Trimming shortened V by 0 bases and J by 8 bases, and 8 bases separated the two germline ends. This CDR3 is 13 amino acids long.

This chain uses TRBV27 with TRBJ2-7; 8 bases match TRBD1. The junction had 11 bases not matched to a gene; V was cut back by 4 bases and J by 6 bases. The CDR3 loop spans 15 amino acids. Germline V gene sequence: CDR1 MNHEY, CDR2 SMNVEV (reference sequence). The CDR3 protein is CASSSTDRGRGEQYF. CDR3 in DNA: TGTGCCAGCAGTTCGACCGACAGGGGCCGTGGCGAGCAGTACTTC.

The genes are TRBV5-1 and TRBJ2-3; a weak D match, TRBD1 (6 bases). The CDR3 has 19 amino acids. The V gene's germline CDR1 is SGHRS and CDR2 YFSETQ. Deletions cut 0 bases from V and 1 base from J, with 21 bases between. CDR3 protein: CASSLEGRGGWSRTDTQYF. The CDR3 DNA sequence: TGCGCCAGCAGCTTGGAAGGCCGAGGGGGTTGGTCTCGCACAGATACGCAGTATTTT.

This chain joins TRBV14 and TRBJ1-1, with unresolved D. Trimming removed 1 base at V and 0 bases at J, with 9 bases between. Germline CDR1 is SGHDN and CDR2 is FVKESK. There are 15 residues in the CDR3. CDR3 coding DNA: TGTGCCAGCAGCCAAGTTGGTTACATGAACACTGAAGCTTTCTTT. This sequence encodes CASSQVGYMNTEAFF.

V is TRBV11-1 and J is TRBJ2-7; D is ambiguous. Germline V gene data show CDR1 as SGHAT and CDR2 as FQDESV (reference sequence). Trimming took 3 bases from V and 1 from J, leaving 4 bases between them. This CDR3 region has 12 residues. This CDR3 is CASSLGSYEQYF. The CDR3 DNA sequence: TGTGCCAGCAGCTTGGGGTCCTACGAGCAGTACTTC. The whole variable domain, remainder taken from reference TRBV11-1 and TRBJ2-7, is EAEVAQSPRYKITEKSQAVAFWCDPISGHATLYWYRQILGQGPELLVQFQDESVVDDSQLPKDRFSAERLKGVDSTLKIQPAELGDSAMYLCASSLGSYEQYFGPGTRLTVT.

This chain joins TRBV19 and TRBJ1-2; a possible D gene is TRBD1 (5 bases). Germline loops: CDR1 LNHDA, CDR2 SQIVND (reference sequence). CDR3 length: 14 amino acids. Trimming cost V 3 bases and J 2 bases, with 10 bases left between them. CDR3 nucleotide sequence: TGTGCCAGTAGTATCGGGACGGCCAACTATGGCTACACCTTC. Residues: CASSIGTANYGYTF.

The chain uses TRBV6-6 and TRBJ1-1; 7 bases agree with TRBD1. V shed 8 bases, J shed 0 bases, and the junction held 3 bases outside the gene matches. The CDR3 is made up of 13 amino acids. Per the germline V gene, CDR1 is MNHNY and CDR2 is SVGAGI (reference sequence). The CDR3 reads CASRGQMNTEAFF. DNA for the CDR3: TGTGCCAGCCGGGGACAGATGAACACTGAAGCTTTCTTT.

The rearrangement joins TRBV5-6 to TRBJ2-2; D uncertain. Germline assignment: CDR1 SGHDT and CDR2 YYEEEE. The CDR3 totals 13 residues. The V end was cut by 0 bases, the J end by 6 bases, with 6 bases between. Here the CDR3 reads CASSLAKPGELFF. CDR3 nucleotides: TGTGCCAGCAGCTTGGCCAAGCCCGGGGAGCTGTTTTTT.

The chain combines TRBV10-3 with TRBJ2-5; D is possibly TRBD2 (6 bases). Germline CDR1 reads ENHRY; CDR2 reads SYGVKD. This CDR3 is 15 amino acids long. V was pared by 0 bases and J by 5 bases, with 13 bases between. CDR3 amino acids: CAISESFKGRETQYF. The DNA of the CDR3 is TGTGCCATCAGTGAGTCGTTTAAGGGGAGGGAGACCCAGTACTTC.

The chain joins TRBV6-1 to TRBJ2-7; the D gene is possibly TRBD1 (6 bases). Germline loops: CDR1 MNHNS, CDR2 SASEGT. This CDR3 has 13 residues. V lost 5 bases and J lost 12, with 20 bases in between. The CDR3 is CASSQSQGFGTYF. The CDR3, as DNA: TGTGCCAGCAGTCAATCACAGGGATTCGGGACGTACTTC.

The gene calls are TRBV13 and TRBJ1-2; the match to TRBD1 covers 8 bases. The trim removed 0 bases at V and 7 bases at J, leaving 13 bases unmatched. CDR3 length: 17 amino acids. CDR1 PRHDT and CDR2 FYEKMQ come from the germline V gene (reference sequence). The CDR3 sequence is CASSLGSAGGPVFGYTF. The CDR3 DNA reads TGTGCCAGCAGCTTAGGATCGGCAGGGGGCCCGGTCTTTGGCTACACCTTC.

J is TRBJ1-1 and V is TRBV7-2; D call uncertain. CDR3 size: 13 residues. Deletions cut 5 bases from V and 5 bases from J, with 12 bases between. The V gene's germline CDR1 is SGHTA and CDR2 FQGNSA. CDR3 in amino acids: CASSPRTRTEAFF. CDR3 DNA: TGTGCCAGCAGCCCACGGACTCGGACTGAAGCTTTCTTT.